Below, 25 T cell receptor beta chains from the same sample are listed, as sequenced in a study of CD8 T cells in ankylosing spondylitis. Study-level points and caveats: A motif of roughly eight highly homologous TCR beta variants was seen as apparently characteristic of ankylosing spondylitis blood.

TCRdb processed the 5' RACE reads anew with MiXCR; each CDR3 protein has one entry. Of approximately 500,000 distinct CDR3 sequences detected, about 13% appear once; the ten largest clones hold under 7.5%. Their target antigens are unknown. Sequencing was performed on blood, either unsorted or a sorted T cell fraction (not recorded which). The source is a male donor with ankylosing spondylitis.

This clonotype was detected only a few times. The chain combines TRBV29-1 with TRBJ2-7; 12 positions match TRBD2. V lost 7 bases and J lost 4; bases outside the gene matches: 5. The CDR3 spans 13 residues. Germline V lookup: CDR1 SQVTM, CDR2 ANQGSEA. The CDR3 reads CSETSGSTYEQYF. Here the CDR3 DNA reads TGCAGCGAGACTAGCGGGAGTACGTACGAGCAGTACTTC.

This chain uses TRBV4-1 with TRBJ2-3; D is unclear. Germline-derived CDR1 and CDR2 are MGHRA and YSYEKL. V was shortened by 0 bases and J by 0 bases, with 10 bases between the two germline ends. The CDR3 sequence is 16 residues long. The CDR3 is CASSQEPRSSTDTQYF. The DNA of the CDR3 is TGCGCCAGCAGCCAAGAACCCCGATCTAGCACAGATACGCAGTATTTT.

The DNA for the CDR3 is TGTGCCAGCAGTCCAACAGGGGGCCGGAATGAGCAGTTCTTC. Protein: CASSPTGGRNEQFF. The rearrangement joins TRBV12-3 or TRBV12-4 to TRBJ2-1; 9 bases are shared with TRBD1. This CDR3 contains 14 residues. J was trimmed by 7 bases and V by 5 bases; bases with no gene match: 6.

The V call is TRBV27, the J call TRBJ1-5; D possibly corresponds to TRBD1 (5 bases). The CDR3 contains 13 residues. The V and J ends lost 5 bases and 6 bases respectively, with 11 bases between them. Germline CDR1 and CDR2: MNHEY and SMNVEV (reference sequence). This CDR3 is CASSGRDFQPQHF. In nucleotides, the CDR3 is TGTGCCAGCAGTGGCAGGGATTTTCAGCCCCAGCATTTT.

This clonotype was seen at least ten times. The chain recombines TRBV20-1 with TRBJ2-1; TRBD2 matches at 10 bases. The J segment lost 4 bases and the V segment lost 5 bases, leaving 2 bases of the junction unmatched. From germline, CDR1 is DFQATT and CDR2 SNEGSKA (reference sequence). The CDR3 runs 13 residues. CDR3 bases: TGCAGTGCTGCTAGCGGGAGTTACAATGAGCAGTTCTTC. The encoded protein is CSAASGSYNEQFF.

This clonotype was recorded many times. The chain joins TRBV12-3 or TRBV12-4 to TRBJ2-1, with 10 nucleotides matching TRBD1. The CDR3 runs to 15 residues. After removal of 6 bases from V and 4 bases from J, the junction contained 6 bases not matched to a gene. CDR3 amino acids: CASRVDRGPYNEQFF. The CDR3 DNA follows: TGTGCCAGCAGAGTTGACAGGGGGCCTTACAATGAGCAGTTCTTC.

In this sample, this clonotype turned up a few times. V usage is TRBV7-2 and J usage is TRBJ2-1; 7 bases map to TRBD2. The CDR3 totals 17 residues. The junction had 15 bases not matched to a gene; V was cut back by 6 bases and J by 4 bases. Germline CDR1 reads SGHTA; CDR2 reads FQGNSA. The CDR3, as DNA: TGTGCCAGCAGGCCACCTGGACGGGCTAGCGGTTACAATGAGCAGTTCTTC. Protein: CASRPPGRASGYNEQFF.

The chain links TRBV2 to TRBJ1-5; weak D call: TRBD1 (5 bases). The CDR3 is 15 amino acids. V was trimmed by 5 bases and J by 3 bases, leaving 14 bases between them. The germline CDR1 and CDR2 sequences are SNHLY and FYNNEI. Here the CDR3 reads CASSRDFLTNQPQHF. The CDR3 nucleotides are TGTGCCAGCAGTCGGGACTTCTTGACCAATCAGCCCCAGCATTTT.

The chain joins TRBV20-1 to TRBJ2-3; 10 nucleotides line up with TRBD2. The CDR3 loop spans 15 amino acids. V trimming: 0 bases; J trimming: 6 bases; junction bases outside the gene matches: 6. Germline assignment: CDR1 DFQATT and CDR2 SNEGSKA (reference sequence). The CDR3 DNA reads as TGCAGTGCTAGAGATCCCCAAGCGGGAGGGGATACGCAGTATTTT. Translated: CSARDPQAGGDTQYF.

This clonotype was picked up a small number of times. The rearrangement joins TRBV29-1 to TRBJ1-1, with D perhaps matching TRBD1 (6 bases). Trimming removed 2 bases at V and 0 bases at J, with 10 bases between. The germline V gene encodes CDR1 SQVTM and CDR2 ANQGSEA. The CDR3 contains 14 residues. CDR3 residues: CSVETGTLNTEAFF. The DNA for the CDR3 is TGCAGCGTTGAAACAGGGACGTTGAACACTGAAGCTTTCTTT.

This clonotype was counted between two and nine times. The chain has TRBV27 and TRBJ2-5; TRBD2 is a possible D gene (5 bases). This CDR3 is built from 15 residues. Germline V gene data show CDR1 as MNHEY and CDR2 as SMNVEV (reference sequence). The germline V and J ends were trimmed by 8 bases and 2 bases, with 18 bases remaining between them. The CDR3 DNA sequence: TGTGCCAGCGCTAACCCGGGGTGGTTGCAAGAGACCCAGTACTTC. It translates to CASANPGWLQETQYF.

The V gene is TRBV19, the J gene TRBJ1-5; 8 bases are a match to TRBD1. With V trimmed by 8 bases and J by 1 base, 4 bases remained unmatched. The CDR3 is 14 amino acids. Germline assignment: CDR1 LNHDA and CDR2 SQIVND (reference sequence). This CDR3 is CASCRQGSNQPQHF. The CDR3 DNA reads TGTGCCAGTTGTCGACAGGGGAGCAATCAGCCCCAGCATTTT.

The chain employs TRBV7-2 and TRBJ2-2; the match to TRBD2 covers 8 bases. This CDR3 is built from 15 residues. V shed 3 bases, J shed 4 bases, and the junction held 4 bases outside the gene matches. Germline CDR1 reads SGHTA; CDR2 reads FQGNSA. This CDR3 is CASSFDSGSTGELFF. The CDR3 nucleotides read TGTGCCAGCAGCTTTGACAGCGGGAGCACCGGGGAGCTGTTTTTT.

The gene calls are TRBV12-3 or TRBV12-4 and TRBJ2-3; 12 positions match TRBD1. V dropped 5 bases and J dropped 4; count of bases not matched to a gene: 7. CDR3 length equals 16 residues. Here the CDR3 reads CASSLRDRGRADTQYF. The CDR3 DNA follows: TGTGCCAGCAGTCTCCGGGACAGGGGGCGCGCAGATACGCAGTATTTT.

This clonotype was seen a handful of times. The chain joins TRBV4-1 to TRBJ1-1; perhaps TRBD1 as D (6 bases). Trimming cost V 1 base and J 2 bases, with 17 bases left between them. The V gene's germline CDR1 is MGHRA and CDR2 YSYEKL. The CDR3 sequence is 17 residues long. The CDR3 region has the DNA TGCGCCAGCAGCCAAGTGCTATTGGGGGCCGCCAACACTGAAGCTTTCTTT. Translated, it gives CASSQVLLGAANTEAFF.

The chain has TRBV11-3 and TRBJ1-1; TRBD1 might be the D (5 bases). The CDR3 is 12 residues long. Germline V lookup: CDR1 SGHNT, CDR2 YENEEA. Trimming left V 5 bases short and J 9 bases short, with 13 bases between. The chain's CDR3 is CASSLQTAQAFF. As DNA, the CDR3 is TGTGCCAGCAGCCTCCAGACAGCCCAAGCTTTCTTT.

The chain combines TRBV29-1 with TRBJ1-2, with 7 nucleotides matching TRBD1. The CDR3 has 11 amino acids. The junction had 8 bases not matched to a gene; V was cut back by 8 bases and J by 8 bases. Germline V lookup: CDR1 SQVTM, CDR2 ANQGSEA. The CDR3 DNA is TGCAGCCTAGGGGGCTCCAACGGCTACACCTTC. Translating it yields CSLGGSNGYTF.

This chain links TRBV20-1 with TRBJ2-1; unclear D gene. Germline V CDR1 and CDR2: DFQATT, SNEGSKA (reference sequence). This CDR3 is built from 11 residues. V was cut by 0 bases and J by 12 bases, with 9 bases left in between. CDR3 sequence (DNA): TGCAGTGCTAGAGACACCCTCTGGCAGTTCTTC. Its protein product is CSARDTLWQFF.

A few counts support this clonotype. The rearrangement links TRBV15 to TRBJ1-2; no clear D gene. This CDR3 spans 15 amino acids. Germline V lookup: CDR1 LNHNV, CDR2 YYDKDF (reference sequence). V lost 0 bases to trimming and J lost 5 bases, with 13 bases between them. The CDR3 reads CATSRDLGQEYGYTF. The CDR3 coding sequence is TGTGCCACCAGCAGAGATTTGGGTCAGGAATATGGCTACACCTTC.

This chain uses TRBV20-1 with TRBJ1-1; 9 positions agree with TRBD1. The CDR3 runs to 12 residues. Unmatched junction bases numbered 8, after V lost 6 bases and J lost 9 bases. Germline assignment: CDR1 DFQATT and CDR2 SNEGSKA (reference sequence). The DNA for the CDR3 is TGCAGTGCAGACCCCGGGACAGGGAAAGCTTTCTTT. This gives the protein CSADPGTGKAFF.

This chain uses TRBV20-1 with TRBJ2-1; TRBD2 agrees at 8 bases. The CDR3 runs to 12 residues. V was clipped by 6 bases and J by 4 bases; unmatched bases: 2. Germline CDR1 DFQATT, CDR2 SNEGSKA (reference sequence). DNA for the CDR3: TGCAGTGCCGGGAGGGCTTACAATGAGCAGTTCTTC. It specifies CSAGRAYNEQFF.

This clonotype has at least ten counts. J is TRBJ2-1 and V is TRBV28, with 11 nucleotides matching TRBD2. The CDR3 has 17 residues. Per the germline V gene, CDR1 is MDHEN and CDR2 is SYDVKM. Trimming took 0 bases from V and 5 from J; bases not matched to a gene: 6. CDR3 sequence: CASSLWTSGDGNNEQFF. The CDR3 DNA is TGTGCCAGCAGTTTATGGACTAGCGGGGACGGGAACAATGAGCAGTTCTTC.

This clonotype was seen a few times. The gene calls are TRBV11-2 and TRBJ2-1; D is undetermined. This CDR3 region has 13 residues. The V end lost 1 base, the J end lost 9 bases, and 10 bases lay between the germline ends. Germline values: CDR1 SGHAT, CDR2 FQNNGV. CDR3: CASSLVLVVEQFF. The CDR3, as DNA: TGTGCCAGCAGCTTAGTCTTAGTTGTTGAGCAGTTCTTC.

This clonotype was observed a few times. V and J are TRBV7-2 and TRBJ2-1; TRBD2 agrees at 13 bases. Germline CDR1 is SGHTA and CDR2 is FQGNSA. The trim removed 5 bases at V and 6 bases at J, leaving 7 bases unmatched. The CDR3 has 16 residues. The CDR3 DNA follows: TGTGCCAGCAGCGACCCGGGACTAGCGGGACCCAATGAGCAGTTCTTC. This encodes CASSDPGLAGPNEQFF.

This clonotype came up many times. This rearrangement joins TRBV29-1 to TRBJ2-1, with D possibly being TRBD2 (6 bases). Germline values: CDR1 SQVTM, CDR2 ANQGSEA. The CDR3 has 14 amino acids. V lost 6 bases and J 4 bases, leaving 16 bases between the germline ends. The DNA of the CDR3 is TGCAGCGTGGATACCGGGACTCATTACAATGAGCAGTTCTTC. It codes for CSVDTGTHYNEQFF.